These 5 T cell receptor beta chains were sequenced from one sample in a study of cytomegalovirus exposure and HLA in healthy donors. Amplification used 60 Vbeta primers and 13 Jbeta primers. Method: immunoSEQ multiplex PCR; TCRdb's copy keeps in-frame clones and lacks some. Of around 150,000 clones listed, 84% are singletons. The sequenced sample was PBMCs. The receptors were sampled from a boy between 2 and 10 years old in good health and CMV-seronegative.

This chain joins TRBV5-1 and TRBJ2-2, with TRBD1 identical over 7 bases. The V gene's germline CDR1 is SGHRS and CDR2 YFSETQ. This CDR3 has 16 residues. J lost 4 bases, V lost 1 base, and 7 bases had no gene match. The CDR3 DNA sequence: TGCGCCAGCAGCTTGTGGACAGGTCCAGCCACCGGGGAGCTGTTTTTT. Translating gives CASSLWTGPATGELFF.

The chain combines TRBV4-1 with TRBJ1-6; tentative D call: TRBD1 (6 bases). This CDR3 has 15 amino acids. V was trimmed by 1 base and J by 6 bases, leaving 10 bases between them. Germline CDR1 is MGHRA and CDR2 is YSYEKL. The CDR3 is CASSQATGTNSPLHF. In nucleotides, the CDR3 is TGCGCCAGCAGCCAAGCGACAGGTACTAATTCACCCCTCCACTTT.

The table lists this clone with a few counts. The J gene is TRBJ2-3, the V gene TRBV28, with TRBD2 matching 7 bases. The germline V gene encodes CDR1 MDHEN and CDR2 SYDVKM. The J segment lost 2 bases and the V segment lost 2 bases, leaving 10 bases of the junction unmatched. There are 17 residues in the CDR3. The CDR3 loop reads CASSLNPLAADTDTQYF. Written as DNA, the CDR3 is TGTGCCAGCAGTTTAAACCCCCTAGCGGCCGACACAGATACGCAGTATTTT.

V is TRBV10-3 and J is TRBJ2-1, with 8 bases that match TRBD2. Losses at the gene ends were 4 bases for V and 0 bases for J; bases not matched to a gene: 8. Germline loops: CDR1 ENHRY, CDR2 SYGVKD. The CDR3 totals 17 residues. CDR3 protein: CAISGTSGPSSYNEQFF. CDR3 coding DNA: TGTGCCATCAGTGGAACTAGCGGACCAAGCTCCTACAATGAGCAGTTCTTC.

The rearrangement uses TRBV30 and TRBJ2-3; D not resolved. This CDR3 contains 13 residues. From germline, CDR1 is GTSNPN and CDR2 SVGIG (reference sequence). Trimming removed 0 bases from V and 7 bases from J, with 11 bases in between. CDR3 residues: CAWSVPHTNTQYF. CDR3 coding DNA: TGTGCCTGGAGTGTACCCCACACGAATACGCAGTATTTT.